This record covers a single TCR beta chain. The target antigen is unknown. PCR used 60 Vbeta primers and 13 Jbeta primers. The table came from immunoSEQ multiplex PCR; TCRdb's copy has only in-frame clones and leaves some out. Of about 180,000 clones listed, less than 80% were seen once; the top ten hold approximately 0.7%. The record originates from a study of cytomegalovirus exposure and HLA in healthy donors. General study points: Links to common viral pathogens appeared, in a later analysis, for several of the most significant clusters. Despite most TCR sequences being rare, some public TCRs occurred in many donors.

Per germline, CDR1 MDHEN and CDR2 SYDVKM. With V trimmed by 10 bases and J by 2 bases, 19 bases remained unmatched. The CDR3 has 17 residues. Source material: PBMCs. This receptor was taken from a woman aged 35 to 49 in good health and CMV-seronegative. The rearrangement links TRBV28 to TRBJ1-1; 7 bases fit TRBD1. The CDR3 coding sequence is TGTGCCACCCTCCCAGCATTGGGGGGACAGTCAAACACTGAAGCTTTCTTT. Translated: CATLPALGGQSNTEAFF.